These 22 T cell receptor beta chains came from one sample sequenced in a study of cytomegalovirus exposure and HLA in healthy donors. This PCR relied on a set of 60 Vbeta primers and 13 Jbeta primers. Some clones are missing from TCRdb's copy, which holds only in-frame ones; the method was immunoSEQ multiplex PCR. The sample totals about 170,000 clones; its top ten clones hold 1% to 1.5%. The sequenced sample consisted of PBMCs. The receptors stem from a woman in her fifties or sixties in good health and CMV-seronegative.

V is TRBV5-8 and J is TRBJ1-4; 11 bases agree with TRBD1. This CDR3 spans 16 amino acids. The J segment lost 5 bases and the V segment lost 4 bases, leaving 7 bases of the junction unmatched. The germline V gene has CDR1 SGHTS and CDR2 YDEGEE. The CDR3 DNA follows: TGTGCCAGCAGCCTACGGACAGGGGGCGAAAATGAAAAACTGTTTTTT. This codes for CASSLRTGGENEKLFF.

As concerns this clone: Other DNA sequences in this sample translate to the same CDR3. The chain uses TRBV9 and TRBJ2-1; tentatively, D is TRBD2 (6 bases). V was pared by 0 bases and J by 6 bases, with 10 bases between. From germline, CDR1 is SGDLS and CDR2 YYNGEE. This CDR3 spans 14 amino acids. CDR3 bases: TGTGCCAGCAGCGTAGTAACTAGCAGCAATGAGCAGTTCTTC. Translating it yields CASSVVTSSNEQFF. The full variable domain, rest sourced from reference TRBV9 and TRBJ2-1, is DSGVTQTPKHLITATGQRVTLRCSPRSGDLSVYWYQQSLDQGLQFLIQYYNGEERAKGNILERFSAQQFPDLHSELNLSSLELGDSALYFCASSVVTSSNEQFFGPGTRLTVL.

The chain couples TRBV5-1 to TRBJ2-5; possibly TRBD2 for D (5 bases). V lost 1 base, J lost 5 bases, and 12 bases lay in between. The germline V gene has CDR1 SGHRS and CDR2 YFSETQ. This CDR3 spans 14 amino acids. CDR3 loop: CASSLLAAGETQYF. Written as DNA, the CDR3 is TGCGCCAGCAGCTTGTTGGCGGCGGGCGAGACCCAGTACTTC. The full variable domain, with the rest looked up from reference TRBV5-1 and TRBJ2-5, is KAGVTQTPRYLIKTRGQQVTLSCSPISGHRSVSWYQQTPGQGLQFLFEYFSETQRNKGNFPGRFSGRQFSNSRSEMNVSTLELGDSALYLCASSLLAAGETQYFGPGTRLLVL.

This chain joins TRBV19 and TRBJ2-1; possible D gene TRBD1, 5 bases. CDR1 is LNHDA and CDR2 is SQIVND in the germline V gene (reference sequence). Trimming cost V 6 bases and J 0 bases, with 12 bases left between them. The CDR3 covers 15 residues. The CDR3 sequence is CASRKTVNSYNEQFF. The DNA for the CDR3 is TGTGCCAGTAGAAAGACAGTCAACTCCTACAATGAGCAGTTCTTC.

The V call is TRBV4-1, the J call TRBJ1-5, with D unclear. Trimming took off 0 bases at V and 7 bases at J, with 10 bases between the two ends. From germline, CDR1 is MGHRA and CDR2 YSYEKL. The CDR3 runs to 14 residues. DNA of the CDR3: TGCGCCAGCAGCCAAGATCGGGTGAACCAGCCCCAGCATTTT. The encoded protein is CASSQDRVNQPQHF.

The chain uses TRBV7-9 and TRBJ1-2, with D possibly matching TRBD1 (6 bases). Trimming removed 5 bases at V and 3 bases at J, with 13 bases between. Germline lookup yields CDR1 SEHNR and CDR2 FQNEAQ (reference sequence). The CDR3 runs 14 residues. For the CDR3, the DNA is TGTGCCAGCAGCCCGCGACAGGTTTACTATGGCTACACCTTC. Residues: CASSPRQVYYGYTF.

The chain is built from TRBV18 and TRBJ2-7; D is possibly TRBD1 (6 bases). With 1 base removed from V and 2 bases from J, the gap between germline ends came to 15 bases. Germline V gives CDR1 KGHSH, CDR2 LQKENI. CDR3 length: 16 amino acids. The CDR3 sequence is CASSPLQGNDPYEQYF. CDR3 DNA sequence: TGTGCCAGCTCACCACTCCAGGGGAACGATCCCTACGAGCAGTACTTC.

This rearrangement joins TRBV9 to TRBJ1-5; the match to TRBD1 covers 11 bases. From germline, CDR1 is SGDLS and CDR2 YYNGEE. This CDR3 contains 14 residues. Trimming cost V 4 bases and J 6 bases; bases outside gene matches: 3. The CDR3 DNA follows: TGTGCCAGCAGCCCTGGACAGGGGGCTCAGCCCCAGCATTTT. Residues: CASSPGQGAQPQHF.

The chain employs TRBV7-9 and TRBJ2-7, with TRBD1 matching over 7 bases. The J segment lost 1 base and the V segment lost 5 bases, leaving 8 bases of the junction unmatched. This CDR3 contains 15 residues. Looked up from germline, CDR1 is SEHNR and CDR2 is FQNEAQ (reference sequence). CDR3 nucleotides: TGTGCCAGCAGCGGTGGGACAGCCGTTTCCTACGAGCAGTACTTC. This translates into CASSGGTAVSYEQYF. Supplemented by reference TRBV7-9 and TRBJ2-7, the full variable domain reads DTGVSQNPRHKITKRGQNVTFRCDPISEHNRLYWYRQTLGQGPEFLTYFQNEAQLEKSRLLSDRFSAERPKGSFSTLEIQRTEQGDSAMYLCASSGGTAVSYEQYFGPGTRLTVT.

The rearrangement joins TRBV18 to TRBJ1-5; TRBD1 might be the D (5 bases). Trimming shortened V by 2 bases and J by 8 bases, and 10 bases separated the two germline ends. This CDR3 contains 13 residues. The germline gives CDR1 KGHSH, CDR2 LQKENI. This CDR3 is CASSPRGEEPQHF. The CDR3 DNA follows: TGTGCCAGCTCACCAAGGGGCGAGGAGCCCCAGCATTTT.

This chain connects TRBV5-4 to TRBJ2-3; TRBD2 agrees at 7 bases. Germline V CDR1 and CDR2: SGHNT, YYREEE (reference sequence). Germline trimming cut 2 bases from V and 6 bases from J; bases unmatched to any gene: 9. CDR3 size: 15 residues. CDR3 loop: CASSFEGRGRDTQYF. CDR3 in DNA: TGTGCCAGCAGCTTCGAGGGGAGGGGTAGGGATACGCAGTATTTT. Filled out from reference TRBV5-4 and TRBJ2-3, the complete variable domain reads ETGVTQSPTHLIKTRGQQVTLRCSSQSGHNTVSWYQQALGQGPQFIFQYYREEENGRGNFPPRFSGLQFPNYSSELNVNALELDDSALYLCASSFEGRGRDTQYFGPGTRLTVL.

The chain couples TRBV5-4 to TRBJ2-1; TRBD1 agrees at 10 bases. Germline CDR1 SGHNT, CDR2 YYREEE (reference sequence). After removal of 3 bases from V and 6 bases from J, the junction contained 6 bases not matched to a gene. This CDR3 has 15 residues. The CDR3 sequence is CASSSPGQGLNEQFF. Written as DNA, the CDR3 is TGTGCCAGCAGCTCCCCGGGACAGGGGCTCAATGAGCAGTTCTTC.

About this clone: A read error may account for a junction end that differs from germline. The rearrangement links TRBV7-9 to TRBJ2-3; TRBD2 matches at 16 bases. The CDR3 contains 16 residues. Germline values: CDR1 SEHNR, CDR2 FQNEAQ (reference sequence). This chain's CDR3 is CASSLPGLAGGPSRDF. CDR3 sequence (DNA): TGTGCCAGCAGCCTCCCGGGACTAGCGGGGGGGCCTAGTCGAGATTTT. Complete variable domain (other parts from reference TRBV7-9 and TRBJ2-3): DTGVSQNPRHKITKRGQNVTFRCDPISEHNRLYWYRQTLGQGPEFLTYFQNEAQLEKSRLLSDRFSAERPKGSFSTLEIQRTEQGDSAMYLCASSLPGLAGGPSRDFGPGTRLTVL.

This chain uses TRBV10-3 with TRBJ1-5; D remains unclear. This CDR3 has 14 amino acids. Germline-derived CDR1 and CDR2 are ENHRY and SYGVKD. V lost 3 bases, J lost 7 bases, and 13 bases lay in between. This chain's CDR3 is CAISEGGLSQPQHF. DNA of the CDR3: TGTGCCATCAGTGAAGGCGGCCTATCCCAGCCCCAGCATTTT.

The V and J genes are TRBV19 and TRBJ1-5; TRBD1 aligns across 7 bases. The CDR3 is 15 residues long. The germline CDR1 and CDR2 sequences are LNHDA and SQIVND (reference sequence). The J segment lost 9 bases and the V segment lost 9 bases, leaving 17 bases of the junction unmatched. CDR3 protein: CASNSLDREWSPQHF. The CDR3 DNA is TGTGCCAGCAATTCCCTCGACAGGGAATGGTCGCCCCAGCATTTT.

The rearrangement uses TRBV7-6 and TRBJ2-3, with 8 bases identical to TRBD2. The J segment lost 1 base and the V segment lost 5 bases, leaving 14 bases of the junction unmatched. The CDR3 has 18 amino acids. Germline lookup yields CDR1 SGHVS and CDR2 FNYEAQ. The CDR3: CASSRTSSSPSGTDTQYF. The CDR3, as DNA: TGTGCCAGCAGCCGGACTAGCAGTTCCCCCTCTGGCACAGATACGCAGTATTTT.

The chain combines TRBV19 with TRBJ1-3, with D possibly matching TRBD1 (5 bases). Germline loops: CDR1 LNHDA, CDR2 SQIVND (reference sequence). The V gene lost 3 bases and the J gene lost 1 base, with 13 bases spanning the gap. The CDR3 sequence is 16 residues long. The CDR3 DNA sequence: TGTGCCAGTAGTATCCGCTCGGGGACTTCTGGAAACACCATATATTTT. Translation: CASSIRSGTSGNTIYF. The variable domain in full, completed from reference TRBV19 and TRBJ1-3, reads DGGITQSPKYLFRKEGQNVTLSCEQNLNHDAMYWYRQDPGQGLRLIYYSQIVNDFQKGDIAEGYSVSREKKESFPLTVTSAQKNPTAFYLCASSIRSGTSGNTIYFGEGSWLTVV.

The genes are TRBV25-1 and TRBJ2-3, with TRBD1 matching 9 bases. CDR3 length: 16 amino acids. The germline V gene encodes CDR1 MGHDK and CDR2 SYGVNS. After removal of 4 bases from V and 3 bases from J, the junction contained 8 bases not matched to a gene. For the CDR3, the DNA is TGTGCCAGCAGTGTACAGGGGGCTTGGGGGACAGATACGCAGTATTTT. It codes for CASSVQGAWGTDTQYF.

The rearrangement uses TRBV19 and TRBJ1-3; D may be TRBD1 (5 bases). Germline CDR1 and CDR2: LNHDA and SQIVND (reference sequence). V lost 6 bases and J lost 1, with 10 bases in between. CDR3 length: 14 amino acids. The DNA of the CDR3 is TGTGCCAGTAGACCCGGGGGGTCTGGAAACACCATATATTTT. Its protein is CASRPGGSGNTIYF.

The chain links TRBV7-9 to TRBJ1-1; D ambiguous. Trimming cost V 1 base and J 4 bases, with 10 bases left between them. The germline gives CDR1 SEHNR, CDR2 FQNEAQ (reference sequence). The CDR3 runs to 14 residues. Here the CDR3 DNA reads TGTGCCAGCAGCTTAGTGGCGTCGGGCACTGAAGCTTTCTTT. Amino acids: CASSLVASGTEAFF.

The genes are TRBV18 and TRBJ1-6, with TRBD1 identical over 9 bases. The CDR3 contains 15 residues. With 2 bases clipped from V and 10 bases from J, the junction kept 6 bases outside the gene matches. Germline CDR1 and CDR2: KGHSH and LQKENI. CDR3 bases: TGTGCCAGCTCACCATATCGGGACAGGGAGTCACCCCTCCACTTT. Translated: CASSPYRDRESPLHF.

The V and J genes are TRBV6-6 and TRBJ2-1; 10 bases align to TRBD2. In germline, CDR1 is MNHNY, CDR2 SVGAGI (reference sequence). This CDR3 contains 16 residues. V gave up 4 bases and J gave up 3 bases; unmatched junction bases: 6. This CDR3 reads CASSSASGGHYNEQFF. DNA for the CDR3: TGTGCCAGCAGTTCGGCTAGCGGGGGCCACTACAATGAGCAGTTCTTC.